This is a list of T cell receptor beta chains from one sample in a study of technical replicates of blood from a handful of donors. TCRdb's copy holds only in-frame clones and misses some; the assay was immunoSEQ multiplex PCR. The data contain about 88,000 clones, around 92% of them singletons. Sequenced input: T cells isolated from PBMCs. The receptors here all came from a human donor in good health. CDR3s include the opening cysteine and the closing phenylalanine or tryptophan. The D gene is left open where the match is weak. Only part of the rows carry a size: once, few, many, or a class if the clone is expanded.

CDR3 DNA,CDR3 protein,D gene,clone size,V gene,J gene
TGTGCCAGTAGGCTTGAAATCTGGACAGATGGCTACACCTTC,CASRLEIWTDGYTF,.,.,TRBV19,TRBJ1-2
TGTGCCAGCAGATCTCGGGATGGGCCTGGAAACACCATATATTTT,CASRSRDGPGNTIYF,.,.,TRBV7-6,TRBJ1-3
TGCGCCAGCAGCCTCAGCGGGGGGCGTTACAATGAGCAGTTCTTC,CASSLSGGRYNEQFF,TRBD2,once,TRBV4-1,TRBJ2-1
TGTGCCACCAGCAGAGATACCAAATTCAGGTCGGTGAGGACAGGACAAGAGACCCAGTACTTC,CATSRDTKFRSVRTGQETQYF,TRBD1,.,TRBV15,TRBJ2-5
TGCGCCAGCAGCGGGGACAGGGGCGGTTTGAACACTGAAGCTTTCTTT,CASSGDRGGLNTEAFF,TRBD1,.,TRBV5-1,TRBJ1-1
TGTGCCTGGAGTGGAGGATTGAGAGCGTTCTTT,CAWSGGLRAFF,.,.,TRBV30,TRBJ1-1
TGTGCCAGCAGCCAACTCTCAGGGGGACAGGGCTATGAAAAACTGTTTTTT,CASSQLSGGQGYEKLFF,TRBD1,.,TRBV4-2,TRBJ1-4
TGTGCCAGCAGCTTAGAAATGGGGCTGGGCTACACCTTC,CASSLEMGLGYTF,.,.,TRBV7-8,TRBJ1-2
TGTGCCACCAGCAGAGATTATGGTTCAGGTCGTAGCGGAGAGCAGTACTTC,CATSRDYGSGRSGEQYF,.,once,TRBV15,TRBJ2-7
TGTGCCAGCAGTTTGTTGGAGCTTGCCCGTACAGGGGGTGAGACCCAGTACTTC,CASSLLELARTGGETQYF,TRBD1,once,TRBV28,TRBJ2-5
TGTGCCAGTAGTGAGATTGGACAGGGGGCGGTAGTCGGCTACACCTTC,CASSEIGQGAVVGYTF,TRBD1,.,TRBV19,TRBJ1-2
TGTGCCAGCATAGGAGGGGGCAATGGCTACACCTTC,CASIGGGNGYTF,TRBD1,.,TRBV6-1,TRBJ1-2
TGTGCCAGCACTAACTCCGGTGGCAACGTCCTGACTTTC,CASTNSGGNVLTF,.,.,TRBV6-1,TRBJ2-6
TGTGCCAGCAGTTCCGGACAGTACGAGCAGTACTTC,CASSSGQYEQYF,.,.,TRBV6-5,TRBJ2-7
TGTGCCAGCAGCCCCGAGACTAGCGGGGGGGCGGGAGAGCAGTACTTC,CASSPETSGGAGEQYF,TRBD2,.,TRBV11-3,TRBJ2-7
TGTGCCAGCAGCCGAGCGGGGCCCTACAATGAGCAGTTCTTC,CASSRAGPYNEQFF,TRBD2,.,TRBV14,TRBJ2-1
TGCGCCAGCAGTGAGTCGCGGGGGGCGGCCAATGAGCAGTTCTTC,CASSESRGAANEQFF,TRBD2,.,TRBV10-1,TRBJ2-1
TGTGCCAGCAGCTTGAACAGGGCCACTGAAGCTTTCTTT,CASSLNRATEAFF,.,once,TRBV11-2,TRBJ1-1